This T cell receptor beta chain was found in a study of cytotoxic CD8 clonotypes in ibrutinib-treated CLL. Study-wide context: Overall, some 25 responses were partial and 2 complete; following median roughly 70 months, 14 patients stayed remitted and around twelve progressed. Samples averaged about 260,000 productive templates and about 94,000 productive rearrangements. Regarding the study as a whole: Rare overall, public clonotypes shrank or held steady under therapy. An increase in clonality occurred at ibrutinib response, followed by a return toward baseline at progression.

Concerning this clone itself: What it recognizes is unknown.

Measured with immunoSEQ multiplex PCR; TCRdb has only the in-frame clones, and not every one. This sample carries some 130,000 clones, around 76% of them seen once, and the ten largest clones take about 5%. The CDR3 has 11 amino acids. Germline lookup yields CDR1 KGHSH and CDR2 LQKENI. The V end was cut by 5 bases, the J end by 10 bases, with 11 bases between. The chain couples TRBV18 to TRBJ2-5; D is possibly TRBD1 (6 bases). This sample comprised PBMCs, obtained after 24 months of ibrutinib treatment. This clonotype originated in a human donor with chronic lymphocytic leukemia. CDR3 sequence: CASSEQGGQYF. The CDR3 DNA reads TGTGCCAGCTCAGAACAGGGTGGCCAGTACTTC.